Listed below are T cell receptor beta chains from one sample, sequenced in a study of blood T cells in healthy people across ages. A single record per CDR3 protein comes from TCRdb applying MiXCR to the 5' RACE reads. The sample shows about 620,000 distinct CDR3 sequences, approximately 52% of them seen only once. Sample: blood. The receptors were sampled from a woman older than 75 in good health. Both conserved end residues are part of each CDR3. The D gene is left open where the match is weak. A row's size may be missing; if present it is once, few, many or a size class.

clone_size: NA
v_call: TRBV15
d_call: TRBD2
j_call: TRBJ2-1
cdr3_nt: TGTGCCACCAGCAGAGATAGGACTAGCGGGGGTGAGCAGTTCTTC
cdr3_aa: CATSRDRTSGGEQFF

clone_size: many
v_call: TRBV6-5
d_call: NA
j_call: TRBJ2-3
cdr3_nt: TGTGCCAGCAGTATCACAGATACGCAGTATTTT
cdr3_aa: CASSITDTQYF

clone_size: many
v_call: TRBV15
d_call: NA
j_call: TRBJ2-1
cdr3_nt: TGTGCCACCAGCAGAGATATAACAGAATACAATGAGCAGTTCTTC
cdr3_aa: CATSRDITEYNEQFF

clone_size: many
v_call: TRBV6-5
d_call: NA
j_call: TRBJ2-1
cdr3_nt: TGTGCCAGCAGTAACTACCCCAATGAGCAGTTCTTC
cdr3_aa: CASSNYPNEQFF

clone_size: many
v_call: TRBV28
d_call: TRBD1
j_call: TRBJ2-1
cdr3_nt: TGTGCCAGCAGTTTGGGACAGAGATACAATGAGCAGTTCTTC
cdr3_aa: CASSLGQRYNEQFF

clone_size: few
v_call: TRBV5-1
d_call: TRBD2
j_call: TRBJ2-2
cdr3_nt: TGCGCCAGCAGCTTGAGGACTAGCGAGGCCGGGGAGCTGTTTTTT
cdr3_aa: CASSLRTSEAGELFF

clone_size: NA
v_call: TRBV29-1
d_call: NA
j_call: TRBJ2-6
cdr3_nt: TGCAGCGTTTTTGGGCAGGGCTCTGGGGCCAACGCCCTGACTTTC
cdr3_aa: CSVFGQGSGANALTF

clone_size: few
v_call: TRBV7-9
d_call: TRBD1
j_call: TRBJ2-5
cdr3_nt: TGTGCCAGCAGCTCGCCACAGGGGGCGCAAGTCGATGAGCAGTACTTC
cdr3_aa: CASSSPQGAQVDEQYF

clone_size: NA
v_call: TRBV2
d_call: NA
j_call: TRBJ2-1
cdr3_nt: TGTGCCAGCAGTGAAGCTAAGGAGCAGTTCTTC
cdr3_aa: CASSEAKEQFF

clone_size: NA
v_call: TRBV12-3/TRBV12-4
d_call: NA
j_call: TRBJ1-4
cdr3_nt: TGTGCCAGCAGTTTTGGAGGCCGAGGAAATGAAAAACTGTTTTTT
cdr3_aa: CASSFGGRGNEKLFF

clone_size: NA
v_call: TRBV5-4
d_call: NA
j_call: TRBJ2-1
cdr3_nt: TGTGCCAGCAGCCCTGACTTCGATACCTACAATGAGCAGTTCTTC
cdr3_aa: CASSPDFDTYNEQFF

clone_size: few
v_call: TRBV9
d_call: TRBD1
j_call: TRBJ2-2
cdr3_nt: TGTGCCAGCAGCGTAGCTGGGCAGGGGGCGAGCGGGGAGCTGTTTTTT
cdr3_aa: CASSVAGQGASGELFF

clone_size: once
v_call: TRBV6-6
d_call: TRBD1
j_call: TRBJ1-2
cdr3_nt: TGTGCCAGCAGTTACGGACAGACAGGGGACGGCTACACCTTC
cdr3_aa: CASSYGQTGDGYTF

clone_size: NA
v_call: TRBV10-3
d_call: TRBD2
j_call: TRBJ2-7
cdr3_nt: TGTGCCATCAGTACGGGACTAGCGTCTACCTACGAGCAGTACTTC
cdr3_aa: CAISTGLASTYEQYF

clone_size: NA
v_call: TRBV11-2
d_call: NA
j_call: TRBJ2-7
cdr3_nt: TGTGCCAGCAGCTTAGCCCCCCAGGGAGGCTACGAGCAGTACTTC
cdr3_aa: CASSLAPQGGYEQYF

clone_size: NA
v_call: TRBV27
d_call: TRBD2
j_call: TRBJ2-7
cdr3_nt: TGTGCCAGCAGGGGACTAGCGGGGGGGCGTTATGAGCAGTACTTC
cdr3_aa: CASRGLAGGRYEQYF

clone_size: many
v_call: TRBV12-3/TRBV12-4
d_call: NA
j_call: TRBJ2-5
cdr3_nt: TGTGCCAGCAGTTTAGCTGGGTACCAAGAGACCCAGTACTTC
cdr3_aa: CASSLAGYQETQYF

clone_size: many
v_call: TRBV7-2
d_call: NA
j_call: TRBJ2-1
cdr3_nt: TGTGCCAGCAGCTTAGCGGCGCGAACATCCTACAATGAGCAGTTCTTC
cdr3_aa: CASSLAARTSYNEQFF

clone_size: NA
v_call: TRBV27
d_call: TRBD1
j_call: TRBJ2-3
cdr3_nt: TGTGCCAGCAGTGATTCCCCCGGGACAGGGCATACAGATACGCAGTATTTT
cdr3_aa: CASSDSPGTGHTDTQYF

clone_size: few
v_call: TRBV20-1
d_call: TRBD2
j_call: TRBJ2-1
cdr3_nt: TGCAGTGCTAGTAAGGGGAGCGGGGGGCATAATGAGCAGTTCTTC
cdr3_aa: CSASKGSGGHNEQFF

clone_size: NA
v_call: TRBV20-1
d_call: TRBD1
j_call: TRBJ2-5
cdr3_nt: TGCAGCTCTAACGGATTGACAGGGCAAGAGACCCAGTACTTC
cdr3_aa: CSSNGLTGQETQYF

clone_size: NA
v_call: TRBV4-2
d_call: TRBD2
j_call: TRBJ2-1
cdr3_nt: TGTGCCAGCGCTCCAAGCGGGACGTCCTACAATGAGCAGTTCTTC
cdr3_aa: CASAPSGTSYNEQFF

clone_size: NA
v_call: TRBV4-1
d_call: NA
j_call: TRBJ1-1
cdr3_nt: TGCGCCAGCAGCCCGTCGGGGGTTGAAGCTTTCTTT
cdr3_aa: CASSPSGVEAFF

clone_size: NA
v_call: TRBV10-3
d_call: TRBD1
j_call: TRBJ2-1
cdr3_nt: TGTGCCATCAGAGATTTGGGGGACAGGAGTTATGAGCAGTTCTTC
cdr3_aa: CAIRDLGDRSYEQFF

clone_size: many
v_call: TRBV24-1
d_call: NA
j_call: TRBJ2-1
cdr3_nt: TGTGCCACCAGTGATTTTGTGGGCGGGCCCGGATACAATGAGCAGTTCTTC
cdr3_aa: CATSDFVGGPGYNEQFF

clone_size: NA
v_call: TRBV7-8
d_call: NA
j_call: TRBJ1-5
cdr3_nt: TGTGCCGGCAGCTCTGACGGTGATCAGCCCCAGCATTTT
cdr3_aa: CAGSSDGDQPQHF

clone_size: NA
v_call: TRBV28
d_call: TRBD1
j_call: TRBJ1-1
cdr3_nt: TGTGCCAGCAGTCCTAGGACAGGGTCAGCTTTCTTT
cdr3_aa: CASSPRTGSAFF

clone_size: few
v_call: TRBV5-1
d_call: NA
j_call: TRBJ2-3
cdr3_nt: TGCGCCAGCAGCTTCTCAGGAGGAGTGACAGATACGCAGTATTTT
cdr3_aa: CASSFSGGVTDTQYF

clone_size: many
v_call: TRBV6-5
d_call: NA
j_call: TRBJ1-6
cdr3_nt: TGTGCCAGCAGCCCGGGCTGGAATAGTGATTCACCCCTCCACTTT
cdr3_aa: CASSPGWNSDSPLHF

clone_size: many
v_call: TRBV7-6
d_call: NA
j_call: TRBJ2-5
cdr3_nt: TGTGCCAGCAGCTTAGAATCTTGGACTGGCCAAGAGACCCAGTACTTC
cdr3_aa: CASSLESWTGQETQYF

clone_size: NA
v_call: TRBV7-7
d_call: TRBD1
j_call: TRBJ2-2
cdr3_nt: TGTGCCAGCAGCCGAAAACCGGGACAGGGGGCGGGAACCGGGGAGCTGTTTTTT
cdr3_aa: CASSRKPGQGAGTGELFF

clone_size: NA
v_call: TRBV4-3
d_call: TRBD2
j_call: TRBJ2-3
cdr3_nt: TGCGCCAGCAGCCAAGATGCGGTGGGACTAGCAACAAATACGCAGTATTTT
cdr3_aa: CASSQDAVGLATNTQYF

clone_size: many
v_call: TRBV2
d_call: TRBD1
j_call: TRBJ1-6
cdr3_nt: TGTGCCAGCAGCTTACAGGGGAGAGGGGCTAATTCACCCCTCCACTTT
cdr3_aa: CASSLQGRGANSPLHF

clone_size: NA
v_call: TRBV7-2
d_call: NA
j_call: TRBJ2-3
cdr3_nt: TGTGCCAGCAGCTCTCCCCGGGGGACTCCCACAGATACGCAGTATTTT
cdr3_aa: CASSSPRGTPTDTQYF

clone_size: NA
v_call: TRBV6-1
d_call: NA
j_call: TRBJ2-1
cdr3_nt: TGTGCCAGCAGTGATTTGCTGAGACAGGCGAATGAGCAGTTCTTC
cdr3_aa: CASSDLLRQANEQFF

clone_size: NA
v_call: TRBV7-2
d_call: TRBD1
j_call: TRBJ1-2
cdr3_nt: TGTGCCAGCAGCTTAGGTAGGGGGCAAGGCTACACCTTC
cdr3_aa: CASSLGRGQGYTF

clone_size: many
v_call: TRBV29-1
d_call: TRBD1
j_call: TRBJ2-7
cdr3_nt: TGCAGCGTTGTCCGGGACAGCACCTACGAGCAGTACTTC
cdr3_aa: CSVVRDSTYEQYF

clone_size: NA
v_call: TRBV20-1
d_call: NA
j_call: TRBJ2-2
cdr3_nt: TGCAGTGCTAGCTTCTCATACACCGGGGAGCTGTTTTTT
cdr3_aa: CSASFSYTGELFF

clone_size: few
v_call: TRBV29-1
d_call: NA
j_call: TRBJ2-5
cdr3_nt: TGCAGCGTGGCGTTGGGGGGTCAACAGTACTTC
cdr3_aa: CSVALGGQQYF

clone_size: many
v_call: TRBV2
d_call: TRBD1
j_call: TRBJ2-1
cdr3_nt: TGTGCCAGCAGTTGGGGACAGGGTAGTAATGAGCAGTTCTTC
cdr3_aa: CASSWGQGSNEQFF

clone_size: NA
v_call: TRBV20-1
d_call: NA
j_call: TRBJ1-2
cdr3_nt: TGCAGTGCTGTAGCGGCCACAGACTATGGCTATACCTTC
cdr3_aa: CSAVAATDYGYTF

clone_size: NA
v_call: TRBV29-1
d_call: NA
j_call: TRBJ2-4
cdr3_nt: TGCAGCGGGGCCGCAGGGGACAAAAACATTCAGTACTTC
cdr3_aa: CSGAAGDKNIQYF

clone_size: few
v_call: TRBV7-8
d_call: NA
j_call: TRBJ1-1
cdr3_nt: TGTGCCAGCATCCAATGGGAGGGACTTAACACTGAAGCTTTCTTT
cdr3_aa: CASIQWEGLNTEAFF

clone_size: many
v_call: TRBV7-2
d_call: TRBD1
j_call: TRBJ1-5
cdr3_nt: TGTGCCAGCAGCTTCAGACAGGGACAGCCCCAGCATTTT
cdr3_aa: CASSFRQGQPQHF

clone_size: NA
v_call: TRBV12-3/TRBV12-4
d_call: TRBD2
j_call: TRBJ2-1
cdr3_nt: TGTGCCAGCAGTTCCACCCAGACTAGCGGGGATTACAATGAGCAGTTCTTC
cdr3_aa: CASSSTQTSGDYNEQFF

clone_size: many
v_call: TRBV10-3
d_call: TRBD2
j_call: TRBJ2-1
cdr3_nt: TGTGCCATCATAGGGGGACTAGCGGGAGGCTACAATGAGCAGTTCTTC
cdr3_aa: CAIIGGLAGGYNEQFF

clone_size: many
v_call: TRBV20-1
d_call: NA
j_call: TRBJ2-4
cdr3_nt: TGCAGTGCTAGAGATTCGAGGCAGGGATTAAACATTCAGTACTTC
cdr3_aa: CSARDSRQGLNIQYF

clone_size: NA
v_call: TRBV18
d_call: TRBD2
j_call: TRBJ2-3
cdr3_nt: TGTGCCAGCTCACCACGAGAGCGGGGGGGCCTGGATACGCAGTATTTT
cdr3_aa: CASSPRERGGLDTQYF

clone_size: NA
v_call: TRBV15
d_call: NA
j_call: TRBJ2-3
cdr3_nt: TGTGCCACCAGCAGATCTTTAGCGAGTAGCACAGATACGCAGTATTTT
cdr3_aa: CATSRSLASSTDTQYF

clone_size: many
v_call: TRBV27
d_call: NA
j_call: TRBJ1-2
cdr3_nt: TGTGCCAGCAGTTTAACCATTACTTCCAGCGGCTACACCTTC
cdr3_aa: CASSLTITSSGYTF

clone_size: NA
v_call: TRBV7-9
d_call: NA
j_call: TRBJ2-7
cdr3_nt: TGTGCCAGCAGCTCCATGCGAGAGGGGTCGATCTACGAGCAGTACTTC
cdr3_aa: CASSSMREGSIYEQYF

clone_size: NA
v_call: TRBV12-3/TRBV12-4
d_call: NA
j_call: TRBJ2-7
cdr3_nt: TGTGCCAGCAGTTATCTTCGAAGAAGCTCCTACGAGCAGTACTTC
cdr3_aa: CASSYLRRSSYEQYF

clone_size: NA
v_call: TRBV10-1
d_call: NA
j_call: TRBJ2-7
cdr3_nt: TGCGCCAGCAGTGAGGCCCCCCGGGGGCCCTCCTACGAGCAGTACTTC
cdr3_aa: CASSEAPRGPSYEQYF

clone_size: NA
v_call: TRBV28
d_call: TRBD2
j_call: TRBJ2-7
cdr3_nt: TGTGCCACCATGGCGTCCCAGCGGGGGGCCTACGAGCAGTACTTC
cdr3_aa: CATMASQRGAYEQYF

clone_size: NA
v_call: TRBV5-1
d_call: NA
j_call: TRBJ2-5
cdr3_nt: TGCGCCAGCAGCTTTACTCAACCAGAAGAGACCCAGTACTTC
cdr3_aa: CASSFTQPEETQYF